These 25 T cell receptor beta chains share one sample of origin, sequenced in a study of blood T cell repertoires in COVID-19. Libraries were prepared by immunoSEQ multiplex PCR; TCRdb keeps only in-frame clonotypes and omits some of them. The sample gives about 160,000 clones, just under 80% of which show up once; 14% is in the top ten. The sequencing input was peripheral blood. Receptors originate from a woman at least 80 years old with acute or convalescent COVID-19.

The rearrangement links TRBV7-8 to TRBJ2-2, with D perhaps TRBD2 (7 bases). V was shortened by 5 bases and J by 7 bases, with 17 bases between the two germline ends. The CDR3 sequence is 15 residues long. Germline values: CDR1 SGHVS, CDR2 FQNEAQ. CDR3 protein: CASSPRAGAGGELFF. The CDR3 DNA reads as TGTGCCAGCAGCCCCCGGGCGGGGGCTGGCGGGGAGCTGTTTTTT.

The rearrangement joins TRBV5-6 to TRBJ2-4; D might be TRBD1 (5 bases). Germline V gene data show CDR1 as SGHDT and CDR2 as YYEEEE. The CDR3 loop spans 17 amino acids. The V and J ends lost 3 bases and 0 bases respectively, with 16 bases between them. The CDR3 protein is CASSSVVGAQAKNIQYF. In DNA, the CDR3 is TGTGCCAGCAGCTCGGTGGTTGGGGCCCAAGCCAAAAACATTCAGTACTTC. The full variable domain, completed using reference TRBV5-6 and TRBJ2-4, is DAGVTQSPTHLIKTRGQQVTLRCSPKSGHDTVSWYQQALGQGPQFIFQYYEEEERQRGNFPDRFSGHQFPNYSSELNVNALLLGDSALYLCASSSVVGAQAKNIQYFGAGTRLSVL.

J is TRBJ2-7 and V is TRBV5-4; 10 nucleotides agree with TRBD1. The CDR3 extends over 15 amino acids. Germline V lookup: CDR1 SGHNT, CDR2 YYREEE (reference sequence). The V segment lost 4 bases and the J segment 1 base; nucleotides outside the gene matches: 5. The CDR3: CASSDRGHDSYEQYF. The CDR3 DNA reads TGTGCCAGCAGCGACAGGGGGCACGATTCCTACGAGCAGTACTTC.

The rearrangement joins TRBV11-2 to TRBJ2-1, with TRBD1 matching over 8 bases. V shed 2 bases, J shed 6 bases, and the junction held 9 bases outside the gene matches. Germline values: CDR1 SGHAT, CDR2 FQNNGV. The CDR3 is 16 residues long. CDR3 DNA: TGTGCCAGCAGCTTACTAACCGGGACAGGTTCCAATGAGCAGTTCTTC. Translation gives CASSLLTGTGSNEQFF. Full variable domain (remainder filled in from reference TRBV11-2 and TRBJ2-1): EAGVAQSPRYKIIEKRQSVAFWCNPISGHATLYWYQQILGQGPKLLIQFQNNGVVDDSQLPKDRFSAERLKGVDSTLKIQPAKLEDSAVYLCASSLLTGTGSNEQFFGPGTRLTVL.

This sequence joins TRBV6-5 and TRBJ1-2; tentatively, D is TRBD1 (5 bases). Germline CDR1 and CDR2: MNHEY and SVGAGI. Trimming cost V 0 bases and J 6 bases, with 14 bases left between them. This CDR3 region has 15 residues. CDR3 loop: CASSYSGQGTNGYTF. CDR3 bases: TGTGCCAGCAGTTACTCTGGGCAGGGAACAAATGGCTACACCTTC.

The rearrangement uses TRBV19 and TRBJ2-6; TRBD1 is a possible D gene (7 bases). In germline, CDR1 is LNHDA, CDR2 SQIVND (reference sequence). The V end lost 7 bases, the J end lost 1 base, and 14 bases lay between the germline ends. The CDR3 has 16 amino acids. The CDR3 region has the DNA TGTGCCAGTACACCCAGGGGGGCTTCTGGGGCCAACGTCCTGACTTTC. Residues: CASTPRGASGANVLTF.

This rearrangement joins TRBV5-1 to TRBJ2-5, with 8 bases that match TRBD1. CDR3 length: 15 amino acids. The ends lost 2 bases at V and 5 bases at J; junction bases unmatched: 8. Germline CDR1 reads SGHRS; CDR2 reads YFSETQ. The CDR3 sequence is CASSLDTGGRETQYF. The CDR3 nucleotides are TGCGCCAGCAGCTTAGATACAGGGGGTCGGGAGACCCAGTACTTC.

V and J are TRBV19 and TRBJ1-1; D might be TRBD1 (6 bases). V lost 8 bases and J lost 1, with 23 bases in between. There are 17 residues in the CDR3. Germline loops: CDR1 LNHDA, CDR2 SQIVND (reference sequence). CDR3 in amino acids: CASSFGAGVIGNTEAFF. The CDR3 nucleotides are TGTGCCAGTTCTTTCGGGGCAGGGGTAATAGGGAACACTGAAGCTTTCTTT.

This clone was recorded a few times. The V gene is TRBV6-5, the J gene TRBJ1-4; D perhaps matches TRBD1 (5 bases). CDR3 size: 15 residues. Deletions cut 6 bases from V and 4 bases from J, with 15 bases between. CDR1 and CDR2 from the germline V gene are MNHEY and SVGAGI. CDR3 DNA: TGTGCCAGCAGGAACTCCGAGCAGGGTAATGAAAAACTGTTTTTT. It translates to CASRNSEQGNEKLFF.

In its sample, this clone was seen a few times. The chain carries TRBV30 and TRBJ1-2, with 7 bases aligning to TRBD1. Trimming at V came to 2 bases and at J to 4 bases, leaving 1 base not matched to a gene. Germline V gene lookup returns CDR1 GTSNPN and CDR2 SVGIG (reference sequence). The CDR3 sequence is 12 residues long. The CDR3, as DNA: TGTGCCTGGAGTAGGGGGCGCTATGGCTACACCTTC. It translates to CAWSRGRYGYTF.

This clone has a single count. The rearrangement uses TRBV19 and TRBJ1-1, with D maybe TRBD1 (5 bases). Germline CDR1 LNHDA, CDR2 SQIVND (reference sequence). V lost 2 bases, J lost 1 base, and 11 bases lay in between. CDR3 size: 15 residues. The CDR3 DNA sequence: TGTGCCAGTAGTATAACCCCCAGGGCGAACACTGAAGCTTTCTTT. Its translation: CASSITPRANTEAFF.

The chain recombines TRBV25-1 with TRBJ2-1; 7 nucleotides agree with TRBD1. In germline, CDR1 is MGHDK, CDR2 SYGVNS. Trimming at V came to 6 bases and at J to 4 bases, leaving 3 bases not matched to a gene. The CDR3 runs 13 residues. CDR3 amino acids: CASSSRGYNEQFF. The CDR3 nucleotides are TGTGCCAGCAGCTCCAGGGGGTACAATGAGCAGTTCTTC.

The rearrangement links TRBV4-1 to TRBJ1-2; D might be TRBD1 (6 bases). The CDR3 consists of 16 residues. CDR1 MGHRA and CDR2 YSYEKL come from the germline V gene. Trimming cost V 4 bases and J 2 bases, with 17 bases left between them. The DNA for the CDR3 is TGCGCCAGCAGCCTAGCCGGGCCGACAGGCAACTATGGCTACACCTTC. Translating gives CASSLAGPTGNYGYTF.

The V gene is TRBV5-6, the J gene TRBJ2-3, with 9 positions matching TRBD1. Trimming removed 0 bases from V and 4 bases from J; junction bases left unmatched: 9. CDR1 SGHDT and CDR2 YYEEEE come from the germline V gene. This CDR3 comprises 17 residues. The CDR3 spells CASSLEVGTGQADTQYF. The CDR3 coding sequence is TGTGCCAGCAGCTTGGAAGTAGGGACAGGGCAGGCAGATACGCAGTATTTT.

There are a few counts of this clone. The chain joins TRBV4-1 to TRBJ1-3; no definite D call. Germline CDR1 and CDR2: MGHRA and YSYEKL. V lost 5 bases and J lost 0, with 11 bases in between. This CDR3 is built from 15 residues. CDR3 region: CASSGIRTSGNTIYF. DNA for the CDR3: TGCGCCAGCAGCGGCATTCGCACCTCTGGAAACACCATATATTTT.

This clone has only one observation. This chain links TRBV28 with TRBJ1-2, with D maybe TRBD1 (5 bases). V was cut by 4 bases and J by 7 bases, with 22 bases left in between. The CDR3 is 16 amino acids. Germline values: CDR1 MDHEN, CDR2 SYDVKM. CDR3 nucleotides: TGTGCCAGCAGTTCCCCGACAGTAGGGTTTAGTGGTGGCTACACCTTC. Translation: CASSSPTVGFSGGYTF.

The CDR3 DNA sequence: TGTGCCAGCAGCCAGACCGGGGTCGCCAATGAGCAGTTCTTC. This encodes CASSQTGVANEQFF. This rearrangement joins TRBV5-8 to TRBJ2-1; D is possibly TRBD2 (5 bases). V dropped 4 bases and J dropped 6 bases, with 14 bases sitting between them. The CDR3 covers 14 residues. In germline, CDR1 is SGHTS, CDR2 YDEGEE.

On this clone: The sample has other DNA sequences that encode this CDR3 too. The chain carries TRBV7-2 and TRBJ2-5, with D tentatively TRBD1 (5 bases). The CDR3 runs 13 residues. From germline, CDR1 is SGHTA and CDR2 FQGNSA. V was trimmed by 5 bases and J by 4 bases, leaving 11 bases between them. The CDR3 protein is CASSLWGGETQYF. The DNA of the CDR3 is TGTGCCAGCAGCCTATGGGGCGGAGAGACCCAGTACTTC. Supplemented by reference TRBV7-2 and TRBJ2-5, the full variable domain reads GAGVSQSPSNKVTEKGKDVELRCDPISGHTALYWYRQSLGQGLEFLIYFQGNSAPDKSGLPSDRFSAERTGGSVSTLTIQRTQQEDSAVYLCASSLWGGETQYFGPGTRLLVL.

The CDR3 region is CASRWGETVRNTEAFF. CDR3 bases: TGTGCCAGCAGGTGGGGGGAAACAGTACGTAACACTGAAGCTTTCTTT. The chain couples TRBV6-6 to TRBJ1-1, with D perhaps matching TRBD1 (5 bases). V was clipped by 6 bases and J by 2 bases, with 19 bases between them. This CDR3 comprises 16 residues. In germline, CDR1 is MNHNY, CDR2 SVGAGI (reference sequence).

This clone was recorded only once. The rearrangement joins TRBV5-4 to TRBJ2-3; the match to TRBD2 covers 11 bases. The length of the CDR3 is 16 residues. J lost 3 bases, V lost 2 bases, and 5 bases had no gene match. Germline values: CDR1 SGHNT, CDR2 YYREEE (reference sequence). CDR3: CASSFLAGGRTDTQYF. CDR3 DNA: TGTGCCAGCAGCTTCCTAGCGGGGGGACGGACAGATACGCAGTATTTT.

This sequence joins TRBV5-1 and TRBJ2-2; D may be TRBD1 (5 bases). V was pared by 4 bases and J by 3 bases, with 13 bases between. Germline-derived CDR1 and CDR2 are SGHRS and YFSETQ. The CDR3 runs 15 residues. Written as DNA, the CDR3 is TGCGCCAGCAGCCGCAGGGCAGGAGACACCGGGGAGCTGTTTTTT. This sequence encodes CASSRRAGDTGELFF.

The chain carries TRBV19 and TRBJ2-2; D is perhaps TRBD1 (5 bases). The CDR3 loop spans 15 amino acids. V was clipped by 3 bases and J by 0 bases, with 8 bases between them. Per germline, CDR1 LNHDA and CDR2 SQIVND (reference sequence). Here the CDR3 DNA reads TGTGCCAGTAGTATCACAGGCGCGAACACCGGGGAGCTGTTTTTT. Translated, it gives CASSITGANTGELFF.

The chain couples TRBV6-5 to TRBJ1-2; D not certain. The V end lost 5 bases, the J end lost 2 bases, and 6 bases lay between the germline ends. Germline V gene data show CDR1 as MNHEY and CDR2 as SVGAGI. The CDR3 is 12 amino acids. The CDR3 here is CASSIVNYGYTF. CDR3 DNA sequence: TGTGCCAGCAGTATCGTGAACTATGGCTACACCTTC.

V gene TRBV19 combines with J gene TRBJ1-5; the D gene is possibly TRBD1 (6 bases). This CDR3 comprises 15 residues. The V end was cut by 6 bases, the J end by 2 bases, with 14 bases between. CDR1 is LNHDA and CDR2 is SQIVND in the germline V gene (reference sequence). DNA of the CDR3: TGTGCCAGTAGCCCTACAGGGTTGGGCAATCAGCCCCAGCATTTT. Its protein product is CASSPTGLGNQPQHF. The full variable domain, rest sourced from reference TRBV19 and TRBJ1-5, is DGGITQSPKYLFRKEGQNVTLSCEQNLNHDAMYWYRQDPGQGLRLIYYSQIVNDFQKGDIAEGYSVSREKKESFPLTVTSAQKNPTAFYLCASSPTGLGNQPQHFGDGTRLSIL.

The V gene is TRBV11-3, the J gene TRBJ2-1; TRBD2 matches 7 bases. With V trimmed by 5 bases and J by 10 bases, 11 bases remained unmatched. Germline V CDR1 and CDR2: SGHNT, YENEEA. This CDR3 contains 14 residues. The CDR3 DNA follows: TGTGCCAGCAGCCCTCACTCTAGCGGAGCCGAGCAGTTCTTC. Amino acid sequence: CASSPHSSGAEQFF.